The rows below give T cell receptor beta chains drawn from one sample of a study of blood T cells in healthy people across ages. Using its own MiXCR run on the 5' RACE reads, TCRdb lists one record per CDR3 protein. The table records nearly 800,000 distinct CDR3 sequences, around 50% of them present only once. The sample taken for sequencing was blood. Every receptor here comes from a man aged 35-49 years in good health. The CDR3 runs from the conserved cysteine through the conserved F or W. The D gene is left open where the match is weak. Where a row states a size, it is once, few, many or the class of an expanded clone; other rows omit it.

TRBV4-2	few	TRBD1	TRBJ1-2	TGTGCCAGCAGCCAACGGGACAGGCCCTATGACTACACCTTC	CASSQRDRPYDYTF
TRBV29-1	.	TRBD1	TRBJ1-2	TGCAGCGTTGAAGACAGGGGGCGCGACTATGGCTACACCTTC	CSVEDRGRDYGYTF
TRBV27	many	.	TRBJ2-7	TGTGCCAGCAGTCTGGGGGCTGCCTACGAGCAGTACTTC	CASSLGAAYEQYF
TRBV12-3/TRBV12-4	few	.	TRBJ1-6	TGTGCCAGCAGTTTCCACAACTCACCCCTCCACTTT	CASSFHNSPLHF
TRBV4-1	.	TRBD1	TRBJ2-2	TGCGCCAGCAGCCCCGGGACAGGGGGCGTTGGCACCGGGGAGCTGTTTTTT	CASSPGTGGVGTGELFF
TRBV7-3	.	.	TRBJ2-2	TGTGCCAGCAGCTTAGTTGGGATCCCCCACACCGGGGAGCTGTTTTTT	CASSLVGIPHTGELFF
TRBV15	.	.	TRBJ2-7	TGTGCCACCAGCTCTACAATCCGGCCGGTATACGAGCAGTACTTC	CATSSTIRPVYEQYF
TRBV29-1	few	TRBD2	TRBJ2-1	TGCAGCGTTGACCCTAGCGGGAGGCTATCCTACAATGAGCAGTTCTTC	CSVDPSGRLSYNEQFF
TRBV29-1	.	TRBD1	TRBJ2-3	TGCAGCTCCAGGGGACAGCACACAGATACGCAGTATTTT	CSSRGQHTDTQYF
TRBV3-1	once	.	TRBJ2-5	TGTGCCAGCAGCGCGGAGGGGGCTGTCGAGACCCAGTACTTC	CASSAEGAVETQYF
TRBV24-1	.	.	TRBJ2-5	TGTGCCACCAGTGGACAGGACATCGAAGAGACCCAGTACTTC	CATSGQDIEETQYF